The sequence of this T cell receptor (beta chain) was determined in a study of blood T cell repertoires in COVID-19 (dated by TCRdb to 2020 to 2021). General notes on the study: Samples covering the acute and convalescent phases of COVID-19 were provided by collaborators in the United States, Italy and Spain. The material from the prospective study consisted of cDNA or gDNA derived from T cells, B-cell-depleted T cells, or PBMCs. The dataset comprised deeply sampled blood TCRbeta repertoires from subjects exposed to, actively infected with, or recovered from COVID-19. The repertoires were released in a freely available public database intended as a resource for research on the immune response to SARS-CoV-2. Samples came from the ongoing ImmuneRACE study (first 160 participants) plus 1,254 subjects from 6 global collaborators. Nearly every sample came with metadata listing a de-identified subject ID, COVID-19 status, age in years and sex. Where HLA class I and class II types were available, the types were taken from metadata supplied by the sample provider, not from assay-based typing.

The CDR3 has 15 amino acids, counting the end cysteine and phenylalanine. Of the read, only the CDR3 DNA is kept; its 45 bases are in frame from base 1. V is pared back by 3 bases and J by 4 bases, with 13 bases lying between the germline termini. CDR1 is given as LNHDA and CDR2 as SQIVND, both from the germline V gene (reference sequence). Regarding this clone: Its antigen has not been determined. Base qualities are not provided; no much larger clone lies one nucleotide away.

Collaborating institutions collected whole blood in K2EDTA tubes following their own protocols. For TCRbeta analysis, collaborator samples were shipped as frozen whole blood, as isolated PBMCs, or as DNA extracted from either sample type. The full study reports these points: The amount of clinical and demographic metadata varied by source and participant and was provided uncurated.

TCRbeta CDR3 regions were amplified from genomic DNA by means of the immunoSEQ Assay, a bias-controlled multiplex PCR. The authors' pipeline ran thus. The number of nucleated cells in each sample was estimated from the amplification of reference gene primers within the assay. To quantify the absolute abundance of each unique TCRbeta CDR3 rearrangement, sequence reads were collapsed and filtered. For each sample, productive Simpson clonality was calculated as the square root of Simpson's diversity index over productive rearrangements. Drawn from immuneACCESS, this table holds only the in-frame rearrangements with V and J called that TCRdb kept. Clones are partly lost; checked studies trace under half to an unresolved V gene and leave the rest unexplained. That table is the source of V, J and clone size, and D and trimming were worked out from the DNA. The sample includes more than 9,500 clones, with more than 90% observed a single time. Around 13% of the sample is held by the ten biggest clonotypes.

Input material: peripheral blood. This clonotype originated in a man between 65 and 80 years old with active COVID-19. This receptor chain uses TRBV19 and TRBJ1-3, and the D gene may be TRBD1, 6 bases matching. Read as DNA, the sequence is TGTGCCAGTAGTATTCCAAGGGGGTCAGGAAACACCATATATTTT. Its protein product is CASSIPRGSGNTIYF.